A selection of T cell receptor beta chains follows, all from one sample in a study of neurological immune-mediated disorders. TCRdb recomputed calls from the 5' RACE reads with MiXCR, one row per CDR3 protein. Of 70,000 to 90,000 distinct CDR3 sequences listed, over 4.5% were seen once; the top ten hold roughly 7.9%. The sequenced sample consisted of PBMCs. These receptors all stem from a woman between 55 and 75 years old with multiple sclerosis. CDR3s leave out the opening cysteine and the closing phenylalanine or tryptophan. The size entry is marked missing in some rows and otherwise reads once, few, many or a size class.

V: TRBV20-1; J: TRBJ2-2; size: many; CDR3: SAKIRETGELF
V: TRBV27; J: TRBJ2-5; size: many; CDR3: ASKRVRGPETQY
V: TRBV11-2; J: TRBJ2-5; size: .; CDR3: ASSPRERAQETQY
V: TRBV6-2/TRBV6-3; J: TRBJ2-1; size: .; CDR3: ASSPTSSGEQF
V: TRBV12-3/TRBV12-4; J: TRBJ1-6; size: .; CDR3: ASRQGVLLNSPLH
V: TRBV4-1; J: TRBJ2-3; size: many; CDR3: ASSQDRTVYTDTQY
V: TRBV28; J: TRBJ1-5; size: .; CDR3: ASSSPPGGRNQPQH
V: TRBV2; J: TRBJ1-5; size: few; CDR3: ASRQDYNQPQH
V: TRBV5-1; J: TRBJ2-3; size: many; CDR3: ASRVEPSTDTQY
V: TRBV20-1; J: TRBJ2-7; size: many; CDR3: SAPGTGSYEQY
V: TRBV5-1; J: TRBJ2-1; size: many; CDR3: ASSLERGGAEQF
V: TRBV5-6; J: TRBJ2-1; size: many; CDR3: ASSLTGIYNEQF
V: TRBV2; J: TRBJ1-5; size: many; CDR3: ASSGARGNQPQH
V: TRBV5-6; J: TRBJ2-1; size: .; CDR3: ASMISGAHGEQF
V: TRBV5-1; J: TRBJ2-1; size: many; CDR3: ASSLGTREQF
V: TRBV20-1; J: TRBJ2-1; size: many; CDR3: SASLAGSYNEQF
V: TRBV29-1; J: TRBJ2-5; size: many; CDR3: SVARETQY
V: TRBV7-9; J: TRBJ1-6; size: many; CDR3: ASSSPDRGESPLH
V: TRBV20-1; J: TRBJ1-2; size: many; CDR3: SARDRSTYGYT
V: TRBV4-1; J: TRBJ2-7; size: many; CDR3: ASSQDKIVGSYEQY
V: TRBV15; J: TRBJ1-5; size: many; CDR3: ATSSGQLNQPQH
V: TRBV7-8; J: TRBJ2-2; size: many; CDR3: ASSLAQGTYPTGELF
V: TRBV5-1; J: TRBJ2-1; size: many; CDR3: ASSKTSGVFYNEQF
V: TRBV20-1; J: TRBJ2-1; size: .; CDR3: SDREGDEQF
V: TRBV5-1; J: TRBJ2-3; size: few; CDR3: ASSLGQGVLTDTQY
V: TRBV9; J: TRBJ2-2; size: many; CDR3: ASSPYSEVPGELF
V: TRBV5-1; J: TRBJ2-7; size: many; CDR3: ASSAGSLRMVEQY
V: TRBV27; J: TRBJ1-2; size: many; CDR3: ASSFKPNTNYGYT
V: TRBV7-9; J: TRBJ2-5; size: many; CDR3: ASSLKLAVETQY
V: TRBV3-1; J: TRBJ2-5; size: many; CDR3: ASSQYRGPEETQY
V: TRBV9; J: TRBJ1-1; size: many; CDR3: ASSAPGQGTRVMNTEAF
V: TRBV5-1; J: TRBJ2-3; size: .; CDR3: AGSIGQTTDTQY
V: TRBV6-5; J: TRBJ2-5; size: many; CDR3: ASRDNGLRPETQY
V: TRBV5-1; J: TRBJ1-1; size: many; CDR3: ASSRTTNSEAF
V: TRBV7-8; J: TRBJ2-7; size: many; CDR3: ASSLAAGKNYEQY
V: TRBV7-9; J: TRBJ2-7; size: many; CDR3: ASSFNGDYEQY
V: TRBV7-6; J: TRBJ2-1; size: few; CDR3: ASSLVRTVDNEQF
V: TRBV28; J: TRBJ1-2; size: many; CDR3: ASSFRPGTGGYT
V: TRBV11-2; J: TRBJ2-1; size: many; CDR3: ASSLIILGRDNEQF
V: TRBV3-1; J: TRBJ1-1; size: many; CDR3: ASSPRTKNTEAF
V: TRBV18; J: TRBJ1-1; size: .; CDR3: ASSTDRGAEAF
V: TRBV4-1; J: TRBJ2-2; size: many; CDR3: ASSQDGSRGQFANTGELF
V: TRBV5-1; J: TRBJ2-5; size: many; CDR3: ASSLAVIGTSVKETQY
V: TRBV7-9; J: TRBJ1-4; size: many; CDR3: ASSYRVPNEKLF
V: TRBV6-5; J: TRBJ1-2; size: many; CDR3: ASSYSGIGYT
V: TRBV7-2; J: TRBJ1-5; size: once; CDR3: ASSLAAAFNQLQH
V: TRBV4-1; J: TRBJ1-1; size: many; CDR3: ASSQNSPEAF
V: TRBV7-9; J: TRBJ1-3; size: many; CDR3: ASSSRDGGNTIY
V: TRBV6-5; J: TRBJ1-6; size: few; CDR3: ASSYLRSPLH